A selection of T cell receptor beta chains follows, all from one sample in a study of technical replicates of blood from a few donors. Produced via immunoSEQ multiplex PCR; TCRdb's table is partial and in-frame only. Here the sample spans about 76,000 clones, 94% being singletons. The sequenced sample was T cells isolated from PBMCs. These receptors were taken from a human donor in good health. Both conserved end residues are part of each CDR3. A D gene is named only where the DNA matches it firmly. Where a row states a size, it is once, few, many or the class of an expanded clone; other rows omit it.

size,J,D,V,CDR3,DNA
-,TRBJ2-7,-,TRBV29-1,CSGQGVAYEQYF,TGCAGCGGTCAGGGTGTCGCCTACGAGCAGTACTTC
once,TRBJ2-7,TRBD2,TRBV5-6,CASSSLAGKSSYEQYF,TGTGCCAGCAGCTCTCTAGCGGGAAAGAGCTCCTACGAGCAGTACTTC
-,TRBJ2-3,-,TRBV7-3,CASSLGLTDTQYF,TGTGCCAGCAGCTTAGGACTCACAGATACGCAGTATTTT
-,TRBJ2-2,TRBD2,TRBV28,CASSLWASGMIGELFF,TGTGCCAGCAGTTTATGGGCTAGCGGGATGATCGGGGAGCTGTTTTTT
once,TRBJ1-2,TRBD1,TRBV10-2,CASSEETGGWGGYTF,TGCGCCAGCAGTGAAGAGACAGGGGGTTGGGGTGGCTACACCTTC
-,TRBJ1-1,-,TRBV10-3,CAISESTNYRDAFF,TGTGCCATCAGTGAGTCAACCAATTACAGGGATGCTTTCTTT
-,TRBJ2-5,-,TRBV5-4,CASSLTGVETQYF,TGTGCCAGCAGCTTGACGGGTGTAGAGACCCAGTACTTC
-,TRBJ1-1,-,TRBV13,CASSLTLTEAFF,TGTGCCAGCAGCCTAACCCTCACTGAAGCTTTCTTT
-,TRBJ2-7,-,TRBV21-1,CASSNEPTGASLSYEQYF,TGTGCCAGCAGCAATGAGCCGACAGGGGCTTCCCTCTCCTACGAGCAGTACTTC
-,TRBJ2-3,TRBD1,TRBV6-6,CASSPQGAINTQYF,TGTGCCAGCAGTCCACAGGGGGCAATAAATACGCAGTATTTT
-,TRBJ1-1,-,TRBV4-1,CASSQEKIPLAFF,TGCGCCAGCAGCCAAGAAAAAATCCCTCTGGCTTTCTTT
-,TRBJ1-2,-,TRBV6-1,CAAFGGSPYGYTF,TGTGCCGCGTTCGGGGGAAGTCCCTATGGCTACACCTTC
-,TRBJ2-5,TRBD2,TRBV7-8,CASSSPGTRETQYF,TGTGCCAGCAGCTCACCCGGGACTAGAGAGACCCAGTACTTC
-,TRBJ2-5,-,TRBV14,CASSATRETQYF,TGTGCCAGCAGCGCCACTCGTGAGACCCAGTACTTC
-,TRBJ2-3,-,TRBV7-9,CASSLGGADTQYF,TGTGCCAGCAGCTTAGGCGGGGCAGATACGCAGTATTTT
-,TRBJ2-7,-,TRBV7-9,CASSLDGSHEQYF,TGTGCCAGCAGCTTAGACGGGAGCCACGAGCAGTACTTC
-,TRBJ2-6,-,TRBV5-4,CASSLSSGANVLTF,TGTGCCAGCAGCCTTAGCTCTGGGGCCAACGTCCTGACTTTC
-,TRBJ2-7,-,TRBV7-8,CASSLAGVSYEQYF,TGTGCCAGCAGCTTAGCGGGAGTGAGCTACGAGCAGTACTTC
-,TRBJ2-3,-,TRBV29-1,CSVDDSSTDTQYF,TGCAGCGTCGACGACAGCAGCACAGATACGCAGTATTTT
-,TRBJ1-4,-,TRBV29-1,CSVGRVNEKLFF,TGCAGCGTTGGCAGGGTTAATGAAAAACTGTTTTTT
-,TRBJ1-3,-,TRBV4-2,CASSQDLTVSGNTIYF,TGTGCCAGCAGCCAAGATTTAACGGTCTCTGGAAACACCATATATTTT
-,TRBJ2-3,-,TRBV5-1,CASSFFGGGADTQYF,TGCGCCAGCAGCTTTTTCGGTGGAGGAGCAGATACGCAGTATTTT
-,TRBJ1-4,-,TRBV25-1,CASRQGITNEKLFF,TGTGCCAGCAGACAGGGTATAACTAATGAAAAACTGTTTTTT
-,TRBJ2-2,TRBD1,TRBV11-3,CASSLPTGGTGELFF,TGTGCCAGCAGCTTACCAACAGGGGGCACCGGGGAGCTGTTTTTT
-,TRBJ2-7,TRBD2,TRBV10-3,CAISESPGRAGGIYEQYF,TGTGCCATCAGTGAGTCGCCTGGGAGAGCGGGAGGAATCTACGAGCAGTACTTC
-,TRBJ2-1,TRBD1,TRBV10-3,CAISEGTGPYNEQFF,TGTGCCATCAGTGAGGGGACAGGGCCCTACAATGAGCAGTTCTTC
-,TRBJ2-7,TRBD2,TRBV14,CASSQRGLAGAYEQYF,TGTGCCAGCAGCCAAAGGGGACTAGCGGGAGCCTACGAGCAGTACTTC
-,TRBJ1-3,-,TRBV4-1,CASSQLQVSGNTIYF,TGCGCCAGCAGCCAGTTACAGGTCTCTGGAAACACCATATATTTT
-,TRBJ1-1,-,TRBV27,CASTEGRHMNTEAFF,TGTGCCAGCACCGAAGGGAGACACATGAACACTGAAGCTTTCTTT
-,TRBJ1-2,-,TRBV7-8,CASSFGVRDYGYTF,TGTGCCAGCAGCTTCGGGGTTCGGGACTATGGCTACACCTTC
once,TRBJ2-1,TRBD1,TRBV9,CASSVAIDRADNEQFF,TGTGCCAGCAGCGTAGCGATAGACAGGGCCGACAATGAGCAGTTCTTC
-,TRBJ1-2,TRBD1,TRBV29-1,CSVEEYRGEGYTF,TGCAGCGTTGAAGAATACAGGGGGGAAGGCTACACCTTC
once,TRBJ1-4,-,TRBV11-2,CASSLSGWPNEKLFF,TGTGCCAGCAGCTTATCGGGGTGGCCTAATGAAAAACTGTTTTTT
-,TRBJ2-1,-,TRBV10-2,CASLYNEQFF,TGCGCCAGCCTATACAATGAGCAGTTCTTC
-,TRBJ1-4,-,TRBV2,CASREQGTNEKLFF,TGTGCCAGCAGAGAACAGGGAACTAATGAAAAACTGTTTTTT
-,TRBJ2-3,-,TRBV2,CASREGDLHTDTQYF,TGTGCCAGCAGAGAGGGGGATTTGCACACAGATACGCAGTATTTT
-,TRBJ1-2,-,TRBV30,CAWSPDRRLNYGYTF,TGTGCCTGGAGTCCTGACAGGCGGCTCAACTATGGCTACACCTTC
-,TRBJ1-5,TRBD1,TRBV19,CASSSWGQLNQPQHF,TGTGCCAGTAGTTCCTGGGGACAGCTCAATCAGCCCCAGCATTTT
-,TRBJ1-2,-,TRBV21-1,CASSKEVDRGNNYGYTF,TGTGCCAGCAGCAAAGAGGTGGACAGGGGTAATAACTATGGCTACACCTTC
-,TRBJ2-5,-,TRBV4-2,CASSQVTGSETQYF,TGTGCCAGCAGCCAAGTAACAGGGTCGGAGACCCAGTACTTC
-,TRBJ1-1,-,TRBV9,CASSVGQGNPFSSAEAFF,TGTGCCAGCAGCGTAGGGCAGGGGAACCCTTTTTCAAGCGCTGAAGCTTTCTTT